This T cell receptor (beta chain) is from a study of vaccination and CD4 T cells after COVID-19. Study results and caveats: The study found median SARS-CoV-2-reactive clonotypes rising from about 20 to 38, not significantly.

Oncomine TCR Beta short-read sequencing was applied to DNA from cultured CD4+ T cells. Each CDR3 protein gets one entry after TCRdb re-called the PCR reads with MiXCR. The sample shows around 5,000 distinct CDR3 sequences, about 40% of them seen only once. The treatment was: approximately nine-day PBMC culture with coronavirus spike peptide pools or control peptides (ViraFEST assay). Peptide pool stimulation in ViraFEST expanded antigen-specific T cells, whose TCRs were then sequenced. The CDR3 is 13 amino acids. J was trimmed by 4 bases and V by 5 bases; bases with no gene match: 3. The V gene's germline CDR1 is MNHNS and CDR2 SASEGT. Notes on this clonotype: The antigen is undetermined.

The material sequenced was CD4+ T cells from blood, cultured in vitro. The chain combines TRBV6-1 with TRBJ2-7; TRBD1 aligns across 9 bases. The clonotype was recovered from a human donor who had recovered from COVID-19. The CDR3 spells CASSRDRAYEQYF. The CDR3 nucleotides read TGTGCCAGCAGTAGGGACAGGGCGTACGAGCAGTACTTC.